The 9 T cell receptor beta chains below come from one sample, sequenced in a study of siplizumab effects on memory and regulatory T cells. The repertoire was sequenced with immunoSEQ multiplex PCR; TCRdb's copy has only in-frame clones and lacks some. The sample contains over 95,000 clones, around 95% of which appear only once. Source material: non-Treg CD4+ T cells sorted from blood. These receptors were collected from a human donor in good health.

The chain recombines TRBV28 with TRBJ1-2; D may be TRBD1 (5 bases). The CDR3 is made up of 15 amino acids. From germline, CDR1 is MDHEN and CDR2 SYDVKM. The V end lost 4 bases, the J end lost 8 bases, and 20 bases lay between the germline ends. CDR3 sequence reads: CASSSSGGQLNGYTF. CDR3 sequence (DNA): TGTGCCAGCAGTTCTTCCGGAGGACAACTCAACGGCTACACCTTC.

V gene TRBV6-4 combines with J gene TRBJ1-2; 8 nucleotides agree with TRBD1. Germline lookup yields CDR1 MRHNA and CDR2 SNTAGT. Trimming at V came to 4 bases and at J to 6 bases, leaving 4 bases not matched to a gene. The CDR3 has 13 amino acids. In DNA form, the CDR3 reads TGTGCCAGCAGTGCCCAGACAGGGGATGGCTACACCTTC. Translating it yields CASSAQTGDGYTF.

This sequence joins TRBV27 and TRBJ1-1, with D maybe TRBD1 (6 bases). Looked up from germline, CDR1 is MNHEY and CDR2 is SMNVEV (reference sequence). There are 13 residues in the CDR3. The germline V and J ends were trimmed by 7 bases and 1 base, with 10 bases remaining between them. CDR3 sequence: CASKGTPNTEAFF. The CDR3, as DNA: TGTGCCAGCAAAGGGACACCGAACACTGAAGCTTTCTTT.

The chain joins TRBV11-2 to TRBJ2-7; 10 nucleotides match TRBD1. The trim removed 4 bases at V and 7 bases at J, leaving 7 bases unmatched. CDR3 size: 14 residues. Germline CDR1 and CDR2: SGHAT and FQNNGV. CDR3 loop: CASSYRQGASEQYF. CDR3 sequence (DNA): TGTGCCAGCAGCTACAGACAGGGGGCGAGTGAGCAGTACTTC. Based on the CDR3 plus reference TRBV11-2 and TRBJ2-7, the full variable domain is EAGVAQSPRYKIIEKRQSVAFWCNPISGHATLYWYQQILGQGPKLLIQFQNNGVVDDSQLPKDRFSAERLKGVDSTLKIQPAKLEDSAVYLCASSYRQGASEQYFGPGTRLTVT.

The CDR3 loop reads CASSSTRSSGANVLTF. The CDR3 nucleotides read TGTGCCAGCTCATCGACACGTTCCTCTGGGGCCAACGTCCTGACTTTC. The genes are TRBV18 and TRBJ2-6; D remains unclear. Trimming pared 5 bases from V and 0 bases from J, leaving 11 bases between. The length of the CDR3 is 16 residues. Germline V gene lookup returns CDR1 KGHSH and CDR2 LQKENI.

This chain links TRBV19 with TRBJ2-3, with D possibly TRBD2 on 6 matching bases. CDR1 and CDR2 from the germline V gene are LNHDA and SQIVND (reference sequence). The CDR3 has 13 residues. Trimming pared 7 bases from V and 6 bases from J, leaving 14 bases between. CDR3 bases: TGTGCCAGTAAACACCATGGAGGGGATACGCAGTATTTT. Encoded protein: CASKHHGGDTQYF.

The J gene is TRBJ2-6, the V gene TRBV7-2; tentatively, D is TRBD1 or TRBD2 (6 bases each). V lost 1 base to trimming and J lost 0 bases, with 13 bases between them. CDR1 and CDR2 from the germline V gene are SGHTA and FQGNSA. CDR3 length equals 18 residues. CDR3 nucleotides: TGTGCCAGCAGCTTAGTTGGGGGGCTTAGCTCTGGGGCCAACGTCCTGACTTTC. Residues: CASSLVGGLSSGANVLTF.

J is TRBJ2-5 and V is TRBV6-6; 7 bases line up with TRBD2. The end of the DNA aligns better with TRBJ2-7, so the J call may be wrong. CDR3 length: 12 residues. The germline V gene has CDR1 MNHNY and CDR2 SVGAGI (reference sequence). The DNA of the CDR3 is TGTGCCAGCCGGCGGGGGTCCTACGAGCAGTACTTC. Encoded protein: CASRRGSYEQYF.

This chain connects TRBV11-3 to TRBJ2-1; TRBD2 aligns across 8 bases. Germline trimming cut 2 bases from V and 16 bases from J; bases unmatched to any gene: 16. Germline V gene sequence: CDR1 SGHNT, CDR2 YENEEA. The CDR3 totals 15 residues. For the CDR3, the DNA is TGTGCCAGCAGCTTATTCGGTAGCGGGGACCGGTCCGTCTTCTTC. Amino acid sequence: CASSLFGSGDRSVFF.